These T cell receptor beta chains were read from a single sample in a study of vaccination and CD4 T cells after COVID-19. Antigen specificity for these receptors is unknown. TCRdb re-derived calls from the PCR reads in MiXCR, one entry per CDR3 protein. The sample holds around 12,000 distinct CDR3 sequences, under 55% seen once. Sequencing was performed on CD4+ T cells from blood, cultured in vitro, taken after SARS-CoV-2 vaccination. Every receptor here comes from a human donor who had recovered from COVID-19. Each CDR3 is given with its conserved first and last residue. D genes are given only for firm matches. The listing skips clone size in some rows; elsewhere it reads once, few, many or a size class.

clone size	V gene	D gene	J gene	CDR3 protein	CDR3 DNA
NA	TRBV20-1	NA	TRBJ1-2	CSARLRDNAGYGYTF	TGCAGTGCTAGACTCCGGGACAACGCCGGCTATGGCTACACCTTC
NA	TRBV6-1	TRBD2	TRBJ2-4	CASSESLAGGPPEYF	TGTGCCAGCAGTGAAAGCCTGGCGGGAGGGCCTCCTGAGTACTTC
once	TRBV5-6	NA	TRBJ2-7	CASSTGRSYEQYF	TGTGCCAGCAGCACCGGGCGTAGCTACGAGCAGTACTTC
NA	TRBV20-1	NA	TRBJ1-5	CSAPPQAGVNQPQHF	TGCAGTGCCCCCCCGCAGGCGGGAGTCAATCAGCCCCAGCATTTT
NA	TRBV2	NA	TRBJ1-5	CASNSVDRIKNQPQHF	TGTGCCAGCAATAGTGTTGACAGGATTAAAAATCAGCCCCAGCATTTT
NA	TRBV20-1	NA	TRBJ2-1	CSARVGLNEQFF	TGCAGTGCTAGAGTCGGGTTGAATGAGCAGTTCTTC
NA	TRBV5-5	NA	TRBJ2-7	CASSTDYFSYEQYF	TGTGCCAGCAGCACGGACTATTTCTCCTACGAGCAGTACTTC
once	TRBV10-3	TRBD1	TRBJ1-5	CAISENRGAQPQHF	TGTGCCATCAGTGAGAACAGGGGGGCTCAGCCCCAGCATTTT
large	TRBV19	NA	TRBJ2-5	CASSRGGEGDRETQYF	TGTGCCAGTAGTAGGGGAGGCGAGGGGGATCGAGAGACCCAGTACTTC
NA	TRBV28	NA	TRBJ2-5	CASSFSRETQYF	TGTGCCAGCAGTTTCAGTAGGGAGACCCAGTACTTC
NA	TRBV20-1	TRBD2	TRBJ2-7	CSASLSGDYSYEQYF	TGCAGTGCCAGCCTAAGTGGGGACTACAGCTACGAGCAGTACTTC
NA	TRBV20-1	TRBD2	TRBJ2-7	CSATGTSGSGEQYF	TGCAGTGCTACCGGGACTAGCGGGAGCGGCGAGCAGTACTTC
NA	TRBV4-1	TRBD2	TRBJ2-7	CASSLTPGTSTRYEQYF	TGCGCCAGCAGCCTCACGCCAGGGACTAGCACCCGCTACGAGCAGTACTTC
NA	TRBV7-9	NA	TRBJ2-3	CASSPVSTDTQYF	TGTGCCAGCAGCCCAGTAAGCACAGATACGCAGTATTTT
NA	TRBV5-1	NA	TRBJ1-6	CASSLDYSGAGSPLHF	TGCGCCAGCAGCTTGGATTATTCAGGGGCGGGTTCACCCCTCCACTTT
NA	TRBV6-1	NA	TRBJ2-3	CASQGTGTGTDTQYF	TGTGCCAGCCAAGGCACCGGGACGGGCACAGATACGCAGTATTTT
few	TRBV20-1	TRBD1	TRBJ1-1	CSPGQGSNTEAFF	TGCAGTCCCGGACAGGGCAGCAACACTGAAGCTTTCTTT
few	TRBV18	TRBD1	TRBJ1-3	CASSPNRRQGGFDGNTIYF	TGTGCCAGCTCACCGAACCGAAGACAGGGAGGGTTCGATGGAAACACCATATATTTT
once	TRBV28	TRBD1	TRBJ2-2	CASRSTGVNTGELFF	TGTGCCAGCAGAAGTACAGGGGTGAACACCGGGGAGCTGTTTTTT
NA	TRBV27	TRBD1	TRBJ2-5	CASSLVRGPQETQYF	TGTGCCAGCAGTTTAGTCAGGGGGCCTCAAGAGACCCAGTACTTC
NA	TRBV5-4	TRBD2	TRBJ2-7	CASSSGTSGSYIHEQYF	TGTGCCAGCAGCTCGGGGACTAGCGGGAGTTACATCCACGAGCAGTACTTC
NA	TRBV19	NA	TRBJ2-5	CASSPGIKETQYF	TGTGCCAGTAGTCCGGGGATCAAAGAGACCCAGTACTTC
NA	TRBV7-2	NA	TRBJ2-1	CASSYLASEQFF	TGTGCCAGCAGCTATTTAGCAAGTGAGCAGTTCTTC
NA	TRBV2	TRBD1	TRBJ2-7	CASIWTGTGEQYF	TGTGCCAGCATATGGACAGGGACGGGAGAGCAGTACTTC
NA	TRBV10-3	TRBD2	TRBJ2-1	CATSGTSGRAVEQFF	TGTGCCACCTCCGGGACTAGCGGGAGGGCAGTTGAGCAGTTCTTC
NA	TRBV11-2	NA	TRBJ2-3	CASSLMGEQHGDTQYF	TGTGCCAGCAGCTTGATGGGGGAACAACACGGAGATACGCAGTATTTT
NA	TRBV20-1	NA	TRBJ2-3	CSASGSTDTQYF	TGCAGTGCTAGCGGGAGCACAGATACGCAGTATTTT
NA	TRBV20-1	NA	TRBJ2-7	CSAAGTSYEQYF	TGCAGTGCTGCGGGAACGTCCTACGAGCAGTACTTC
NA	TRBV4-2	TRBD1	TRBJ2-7	CASSYDRDYEQYF	TGTGCCAGCAGCTATGACAGGGACTACGAGCAGTACTTC
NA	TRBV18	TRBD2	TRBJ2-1	CASSRISGGNEQFF	TGTGCCAGCTCACGCATCTCCGGGGGGAATGAGCAGTTCTTC
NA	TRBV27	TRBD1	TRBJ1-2	CASSKRDRGSGYTF	TGTGCCAGCAGTAAAAGGGACAGGGGCTCAGGCTACACCTTC
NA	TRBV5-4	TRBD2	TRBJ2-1	CVSSGLAGKDEQFF	TGTGTCAGCTCAGGACTAGCGGGAAAGGATGAGCAGTTCTTC
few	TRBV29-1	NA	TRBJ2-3	CSVEDRGTEIEDTQYF	TGCAGCGTTGAAGATCGGGGGACAGAAATAGAAGATACGCAGTATTTT
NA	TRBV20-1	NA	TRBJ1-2	CSATRGIGYTF	TGCAGTGCAACGCGGGGGATCGGCTACACCTTC
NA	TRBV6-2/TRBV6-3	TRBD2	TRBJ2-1	CASSNSGTRGVNEQFF	TGTGCCAGCAGTAACTCCGGGACTAGAGGCGTGAATGAGCAGTTCTTC
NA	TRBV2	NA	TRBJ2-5	CASSVAEQETQYF	TGTGCCAGCAGTGTTGCAGAGCAAGAGACCCAGTACTTC
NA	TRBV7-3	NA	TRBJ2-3	CASSPRRARTDTQYF	TGTGCCAGCAGCCCCAGGCGGGCCCGCACAGATACGCAGTATTTT
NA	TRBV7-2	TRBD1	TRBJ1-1	CASSYNNRGGTEAFF	TGTGCCAGCAGTTATAACAACAGGGGTGGCACTGAAGCTTTCTTT
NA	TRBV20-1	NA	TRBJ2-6	CSATLGSQMRSGANVLTF	TGCAGTGCTACTCTTGGGTCCCAGATGCGCTCTGGGGCCAACGTCCTGACTTTC
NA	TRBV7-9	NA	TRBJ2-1	CASSLVPWVRNNEQFF	TGTGCCAGCAGCTTAGTTCCCTGGGTTAGGAACAATGAGCAGTTCTTC
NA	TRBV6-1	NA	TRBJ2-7	CATGVGVTYEQYF	TGTGCCACCGGAGTGGGGGTAACCTACGAGCAGTACTTC
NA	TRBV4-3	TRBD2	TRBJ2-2	CASRGTLGLVPTGELFF	TGCGCCAGTAGGGGGACATTGGGACTAGTCCCCACCGGGGAGCTGTTTTTT
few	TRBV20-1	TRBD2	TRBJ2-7	CAQRSGSYEQYF	TGCGCCCAGAGGAGCGGGAGCTACGAGCAGTACTTC
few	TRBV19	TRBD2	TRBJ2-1	CASSIGTRFNEQFF	TGTGCCAGTAGTATAGGGACTAGGTTCAATGAGCAGTTCTTC
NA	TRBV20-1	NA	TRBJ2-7	CSASEDSGGYEQYF	TGCAGTGCGAGTGAGGACAGTGGAGGCTACGAGCAGTACTTC
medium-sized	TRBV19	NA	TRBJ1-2	CASRERQYYGYTF	TGTGCCAGTAGAGAGAGACAGTACTATGGCTACACCTTC
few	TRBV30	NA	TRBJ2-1	CAWSTYNEQFF	TGTGCCTGGAGCACGTACAATGAGCAGTTCTTC
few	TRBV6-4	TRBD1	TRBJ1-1	CASSGGTGRGRPCEAFF	TGTGCCAGCAGTGGGGGGACAGGGAGGGGAAGACCGTGTGAAGCTTTCTTT
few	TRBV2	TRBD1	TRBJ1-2	CASREPGQGLPPYGYTF	TGTGCCAGCAGGGAACCGGGACAGGGGTTGCCCCCTTATGGCTACACCTTC
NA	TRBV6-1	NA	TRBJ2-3	CASMAGSTDTQYF	TGTGCCAGCATGGCGGGGAGCACAGATACGCAGTATTTT
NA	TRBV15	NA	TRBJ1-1	CATSRDLKGRAFF	TGTGCCACCAGCAGAGATCTTAAGGGGAGGGCTTTCTTT
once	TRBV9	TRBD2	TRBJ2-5	CASSGGRLAGSETQYF	TGTGCCAGCAGCGGGGGGAGACTAGCGGGATCCGAGACCCAGTACTTC